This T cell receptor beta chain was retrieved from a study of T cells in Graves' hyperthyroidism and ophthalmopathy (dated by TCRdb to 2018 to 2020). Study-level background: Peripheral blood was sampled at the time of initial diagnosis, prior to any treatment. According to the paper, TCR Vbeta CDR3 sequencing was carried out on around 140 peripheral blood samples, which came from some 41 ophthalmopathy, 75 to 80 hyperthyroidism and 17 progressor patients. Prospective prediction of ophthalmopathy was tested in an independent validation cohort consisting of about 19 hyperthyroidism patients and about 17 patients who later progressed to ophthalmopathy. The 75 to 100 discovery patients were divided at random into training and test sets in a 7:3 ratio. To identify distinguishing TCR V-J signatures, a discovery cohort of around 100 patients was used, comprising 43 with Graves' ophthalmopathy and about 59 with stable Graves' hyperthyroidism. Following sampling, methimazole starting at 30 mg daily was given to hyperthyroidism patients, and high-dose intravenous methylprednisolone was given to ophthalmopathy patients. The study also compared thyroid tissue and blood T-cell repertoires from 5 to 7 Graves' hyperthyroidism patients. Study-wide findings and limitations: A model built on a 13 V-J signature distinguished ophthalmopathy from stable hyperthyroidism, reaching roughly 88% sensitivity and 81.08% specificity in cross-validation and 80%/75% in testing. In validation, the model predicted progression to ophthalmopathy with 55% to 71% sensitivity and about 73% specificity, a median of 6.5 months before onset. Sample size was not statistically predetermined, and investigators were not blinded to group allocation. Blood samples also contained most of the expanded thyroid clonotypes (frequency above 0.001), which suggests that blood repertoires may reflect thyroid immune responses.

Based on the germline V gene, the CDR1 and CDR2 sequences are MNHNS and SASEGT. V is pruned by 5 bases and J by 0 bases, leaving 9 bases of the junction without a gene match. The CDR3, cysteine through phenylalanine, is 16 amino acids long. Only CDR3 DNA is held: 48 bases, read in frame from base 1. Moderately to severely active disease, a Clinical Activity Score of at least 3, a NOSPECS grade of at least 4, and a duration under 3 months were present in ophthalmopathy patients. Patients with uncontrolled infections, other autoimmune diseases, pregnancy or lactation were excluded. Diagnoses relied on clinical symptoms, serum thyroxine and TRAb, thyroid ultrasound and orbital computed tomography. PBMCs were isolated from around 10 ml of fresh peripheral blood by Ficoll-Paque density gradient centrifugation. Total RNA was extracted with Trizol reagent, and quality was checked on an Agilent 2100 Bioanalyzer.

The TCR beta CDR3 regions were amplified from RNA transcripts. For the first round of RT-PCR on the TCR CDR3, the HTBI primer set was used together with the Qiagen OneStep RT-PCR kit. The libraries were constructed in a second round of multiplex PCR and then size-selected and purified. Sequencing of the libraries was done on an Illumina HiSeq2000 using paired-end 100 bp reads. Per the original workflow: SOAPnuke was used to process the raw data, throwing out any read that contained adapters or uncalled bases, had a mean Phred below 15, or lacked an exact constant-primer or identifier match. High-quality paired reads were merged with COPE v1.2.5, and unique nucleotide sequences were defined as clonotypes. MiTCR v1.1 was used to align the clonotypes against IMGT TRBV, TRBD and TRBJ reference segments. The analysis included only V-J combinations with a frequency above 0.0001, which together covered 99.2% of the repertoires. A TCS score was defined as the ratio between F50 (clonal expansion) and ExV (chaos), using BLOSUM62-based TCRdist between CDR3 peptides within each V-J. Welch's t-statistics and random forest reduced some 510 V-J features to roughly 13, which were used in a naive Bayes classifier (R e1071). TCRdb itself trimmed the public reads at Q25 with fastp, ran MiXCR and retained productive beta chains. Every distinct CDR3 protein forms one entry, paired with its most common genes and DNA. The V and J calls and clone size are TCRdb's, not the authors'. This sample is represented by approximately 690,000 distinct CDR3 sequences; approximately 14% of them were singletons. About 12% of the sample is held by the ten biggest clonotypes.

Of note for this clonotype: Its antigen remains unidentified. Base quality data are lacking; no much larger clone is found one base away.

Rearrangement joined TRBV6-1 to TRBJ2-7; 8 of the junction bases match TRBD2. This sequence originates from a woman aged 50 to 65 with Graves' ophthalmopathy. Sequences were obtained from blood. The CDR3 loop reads CASSPLRGGSSYEQYF. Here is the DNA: TGTGCCAGCAGTCCCCTACGGGGGGGGAGCTCCTACGAGCAGTACTTC.